These T cell receptor beta chains were read from a single sample in a study of cytomegalovirus exposure and HLA in healthy donors. Here immunoSEQ multiplex PCR was the method, and the copy in TCRdb shows in-frame clones only, minus some. The sample carries fewer than 200,000 clones, about 10% recorded once. Sequencing was done on a sample of PBMCs. These receptors all come from a young woman in good health and CMV-seropositive. Both conserved end residues are part of each CDR3. The order of the fields is CDR3 length, J gene, V gene, CDR3 protein.

17 TRBJ2-7 TRBV2 CASSVGRPGQGSYEQYF
10 TRBJ2-5 TRBV29-1 CSVVRETQYF
15 TRBJ1-2 TRBV5-1 CASSTDLHGNYGYTF
16 TRBJ2-1 TRBV13 CASSFLSESSYNEQFF
17 TRBJ2-2 TRBV11-1 CASSFIPGDSGTGELFF
15 TRBJ2-7 TRBV4-1 CASSQAGGQGYEQYF
16 TRBJ2-1 TRBV11-3 CASSVDSSAAYNEQFF
15 TRBJ2-7 TRBV15 CATSTLAGGFYEQYF
14 TRBJ1-5 TRBV27 CASRDAGPNQPQHF
16 TRBJ2-7 TRBV5-1 CASSLGVAGWGGEQYF
15 TRBJ2-1 TRBV6-5 CASSPGLAGGYEQFF
15 TRBJ1-1 TRBV2 CASSRDRGWNTEAFF
14 TRBJ2-5 TRBV15 CATSRGTGWETQYF
15 TRBJ1-1 TRBV5-1 CASSFTPRTEVEAFF
15 TRBJ1-3 TRBV28 CASRVDRVSGNTIYF
15 TRBJ2-3 TRBV7-2 CASSFSLAGDNTQYF
14 TRBJ1-4 TRBV7-9 CANSLMAGNEKLFF
14 TRBJ2-7 TRBV5-1 CASSPASGTYEQYF
16 TRBJ2-5 TRBV5-6 CASSLRSRDTKETQYF
14 TRBJ1-1 TRBV2 CASDLENVNTEAFF
13 TRBJ2-5 TRBV6-5 CASSYAGIETQYF
17 TRBJ2-1 TRBV7-8 CASSPPGFEVGNNEQFF
13 TRBJ1-1 TRBV7-3 CASSLYGGTEAFF
13 TRBJ2-3 TRBV30 CAWTIQGTDTQYF
13 TRBJ1-1 TRBV6-5 CASRGKGGTEAFF
14 TRBJ2-1 TRBV2 CASSQAGGGNEQFF
11 TRBJ2-7 TRBV6-5 CASRTAYEQYF
14 TRBJ2-3 TRBV25-1 CASSEARGTDTQYF
16 TRBJ1-3 TRBV7-9 CANSYQIDRSGNTIYF